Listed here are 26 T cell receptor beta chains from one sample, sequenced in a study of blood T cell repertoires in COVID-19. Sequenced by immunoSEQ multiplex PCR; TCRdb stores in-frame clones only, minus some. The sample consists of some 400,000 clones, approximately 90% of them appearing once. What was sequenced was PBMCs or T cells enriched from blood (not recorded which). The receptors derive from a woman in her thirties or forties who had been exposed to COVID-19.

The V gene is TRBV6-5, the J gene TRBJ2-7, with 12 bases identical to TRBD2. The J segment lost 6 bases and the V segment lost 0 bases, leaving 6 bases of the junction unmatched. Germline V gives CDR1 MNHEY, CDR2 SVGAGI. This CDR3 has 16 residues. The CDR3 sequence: CASSYSLLAGGPEQYF. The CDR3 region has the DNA TGTGCCAGCAGTTACTCTCTCCTAGCGGGAGGGCCCGAGCAGTACTTC.

The CDR3 DNA is TGTGCCAGCAGCTTAGGGGGGCTAGCGGCGAACACCGGGGAGCTGTTTTTT. Its protein is CASSLGGLAANTGELFF. The chain joins TRBV13 to TRBJ2-2; 7 positions match TRBD2. From germline, CDR1 is PRHDT and CDR2 FYEKMQ (reference sequence). This CDR3 is built from 17 residues. Unmatched junction bases numbered 4, after V lost 0 bases and J lost 0 bases.

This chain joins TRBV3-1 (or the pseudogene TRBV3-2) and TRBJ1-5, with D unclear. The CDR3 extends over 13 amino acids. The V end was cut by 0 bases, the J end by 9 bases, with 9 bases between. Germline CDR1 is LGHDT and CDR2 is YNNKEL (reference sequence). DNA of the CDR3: TGTGCCAGCAGCCAAGATCGAACATCGCCCCAGCATTTT. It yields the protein CASSQDRTSPQHF.

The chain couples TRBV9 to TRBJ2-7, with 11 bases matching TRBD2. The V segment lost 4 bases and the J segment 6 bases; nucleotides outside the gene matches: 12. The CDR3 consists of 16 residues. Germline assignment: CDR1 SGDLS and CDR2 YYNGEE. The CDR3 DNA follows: TGTGCCAGCAGCCCCCGGCTAGCGGGAGGACATAGCGAGCAGTACTTC. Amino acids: CASSPRLAGGHSEQYF.

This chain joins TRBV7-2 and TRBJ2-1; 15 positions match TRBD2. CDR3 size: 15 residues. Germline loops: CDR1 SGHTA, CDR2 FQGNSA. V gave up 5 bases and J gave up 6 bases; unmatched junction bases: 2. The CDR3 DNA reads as TGTGCCAGCAGCCGGGGACTAGCGGGGGGCAATGAGCAGTTCTTC. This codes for CASSRGLAGGNEQFF.

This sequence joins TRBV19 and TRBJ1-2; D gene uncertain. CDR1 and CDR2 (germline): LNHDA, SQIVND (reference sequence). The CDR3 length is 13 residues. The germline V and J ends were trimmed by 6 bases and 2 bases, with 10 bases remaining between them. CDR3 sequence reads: CASSPLENYGYTF. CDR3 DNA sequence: TGTGCCAGTAGCCCTTTAGAGAACTATGGCTACACCTTC.

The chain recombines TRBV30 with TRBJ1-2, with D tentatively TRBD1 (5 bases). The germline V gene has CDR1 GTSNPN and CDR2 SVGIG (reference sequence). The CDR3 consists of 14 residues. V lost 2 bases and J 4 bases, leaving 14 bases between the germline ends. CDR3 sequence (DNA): TGTGCCTGGAGTACTCCGGGGACTGGCTATGGCTACACCTTC. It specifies CAWSTPGTGYGYTF.

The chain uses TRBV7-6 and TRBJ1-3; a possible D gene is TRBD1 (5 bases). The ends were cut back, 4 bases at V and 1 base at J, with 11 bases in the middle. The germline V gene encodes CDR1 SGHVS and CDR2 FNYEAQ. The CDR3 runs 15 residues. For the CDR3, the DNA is TGTGCCAGCAGCTCCCCGGGGGTTTCTGGAAACACCATATATTTT. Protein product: CASSSPGVSGNTIYF.

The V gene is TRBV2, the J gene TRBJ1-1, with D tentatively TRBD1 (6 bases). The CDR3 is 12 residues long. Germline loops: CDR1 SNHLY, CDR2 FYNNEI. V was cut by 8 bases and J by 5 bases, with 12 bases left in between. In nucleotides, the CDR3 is TGTGCCAGCGGGCAGGGGTGGACTGAAGCTTTCTTT. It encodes CASGQGWTEAFF.

The CDR3 nucleotides read TGTGCCGCAGGGGGCCCGCCCCCCCACGAGCAGTACTTC. It yields the protein CAAGGPPPHEQYF. The rearrangement links TRBV7-2 to TRBJ2-7; TRBD1 matches 8 bases. The CDR3 is 13 residues long. Trimming at V came to 11 bases and at J to 5 bases, leaving 11 bases not matched to a gene. Germline V lookup: CDR1 SGHTA, CDR2 FQGNSA.

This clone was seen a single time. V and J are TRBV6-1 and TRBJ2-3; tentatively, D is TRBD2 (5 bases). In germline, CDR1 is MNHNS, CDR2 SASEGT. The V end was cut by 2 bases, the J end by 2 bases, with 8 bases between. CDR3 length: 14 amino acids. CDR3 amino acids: CASSEQRTTDTQYF. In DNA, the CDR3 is TGTGCCAGCAGTGAACAGCGGACCACAGATACGCAGTATTTT.

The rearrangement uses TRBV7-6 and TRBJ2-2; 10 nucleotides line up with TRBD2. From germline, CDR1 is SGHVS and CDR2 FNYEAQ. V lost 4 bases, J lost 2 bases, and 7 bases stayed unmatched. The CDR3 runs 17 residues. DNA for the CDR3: TGTGCCAGCAGCTCCAGTCGGACTAGCGGAAACACCGGGGAGCTGTTTTTT. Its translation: CASSSSRTSGNTGELFF.

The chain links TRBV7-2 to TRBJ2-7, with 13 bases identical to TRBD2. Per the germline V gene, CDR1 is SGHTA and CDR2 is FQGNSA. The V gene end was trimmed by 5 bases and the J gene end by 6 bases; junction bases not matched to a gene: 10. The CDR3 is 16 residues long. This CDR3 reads CASSPEGTSGNREQYF. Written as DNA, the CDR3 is TGTGCCAGCAGCCCTGAAGGGACTAGCGGGAATCGCGAGCAGTACTTC.

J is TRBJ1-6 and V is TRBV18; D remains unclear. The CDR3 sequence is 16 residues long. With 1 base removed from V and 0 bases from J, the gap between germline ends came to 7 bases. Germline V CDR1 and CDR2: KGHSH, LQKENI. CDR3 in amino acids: CASSPLEASYNSPLHF. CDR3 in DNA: TGTGCCAGCTCACCACTGGAGGCCTCCTATAATTCACCCCTCCACTTT. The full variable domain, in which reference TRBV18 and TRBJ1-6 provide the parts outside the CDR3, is NAGVMQNPRHLVRRRGQEARLRCSPMKGHSHVYWYRQLPEEGLKFMVYLQKENIIDESGMPKERFSAEFPKEGPSILRIQQVVRGDSAAYFCASSPLEASYNSPLHFGNGTRLTVT.

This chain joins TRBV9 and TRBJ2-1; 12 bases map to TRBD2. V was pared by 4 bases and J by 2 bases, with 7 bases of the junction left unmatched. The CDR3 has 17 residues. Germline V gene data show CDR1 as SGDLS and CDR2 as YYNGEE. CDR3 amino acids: CASSSGTSGWAYNEQFF. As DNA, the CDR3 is TGTGCCAGCAGCAGTGGGACTAGCGGGTGGGCCTACAATGAGCAGTTCTTC.

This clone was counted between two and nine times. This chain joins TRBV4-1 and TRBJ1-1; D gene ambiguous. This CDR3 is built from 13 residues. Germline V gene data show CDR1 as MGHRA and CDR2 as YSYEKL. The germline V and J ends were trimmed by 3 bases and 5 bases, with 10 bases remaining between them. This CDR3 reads CASSQGGWTEAFF. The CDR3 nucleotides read TGCGCCAGCAGCCAGGGAGGGTGGACTGAAGCTTTCTTT.

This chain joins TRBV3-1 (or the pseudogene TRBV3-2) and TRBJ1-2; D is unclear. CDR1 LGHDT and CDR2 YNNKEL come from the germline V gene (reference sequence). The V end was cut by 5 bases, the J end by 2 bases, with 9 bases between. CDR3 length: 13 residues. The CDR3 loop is CASSNRGNYGYTF. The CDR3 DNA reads TGTGCCAGCAGCAACCGGGGAAACTATGGCTACACCTTC.

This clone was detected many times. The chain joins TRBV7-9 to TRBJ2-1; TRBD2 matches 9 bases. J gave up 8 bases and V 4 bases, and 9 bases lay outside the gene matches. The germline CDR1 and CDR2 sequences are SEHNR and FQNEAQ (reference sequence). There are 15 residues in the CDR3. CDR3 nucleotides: TGTGCCAGCAGCTCCGTGGGACTAGCTCACGATGAGCAGTTCTTC. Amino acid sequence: CASSSVGLAHDEQFF.

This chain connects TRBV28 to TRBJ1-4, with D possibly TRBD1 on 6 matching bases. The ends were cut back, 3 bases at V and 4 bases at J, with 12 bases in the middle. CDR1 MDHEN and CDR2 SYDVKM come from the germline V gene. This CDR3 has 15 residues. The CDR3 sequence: CASSFPGAYNEKLFF. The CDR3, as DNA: TGTGCCAGCAGTTTTCCAGGGGCTTATAATGAAAAACTGTTTTTT.

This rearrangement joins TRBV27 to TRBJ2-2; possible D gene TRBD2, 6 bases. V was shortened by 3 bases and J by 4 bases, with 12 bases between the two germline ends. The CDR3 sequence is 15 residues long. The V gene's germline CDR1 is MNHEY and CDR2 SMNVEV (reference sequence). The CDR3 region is CASSLIREVTGELFF. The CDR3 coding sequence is TGTGCCAGCAGTTTGATCAGGGAGGTCACCGGGGAGCTGTTTTTT.

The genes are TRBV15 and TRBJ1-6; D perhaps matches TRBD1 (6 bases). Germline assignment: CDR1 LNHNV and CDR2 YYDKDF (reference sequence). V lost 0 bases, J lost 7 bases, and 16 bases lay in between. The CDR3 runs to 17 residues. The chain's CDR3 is CATSRDPHRVPNSPLHF. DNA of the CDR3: TGTGCCACCAGCAGAGATCCACACAGGGTCCCAAATTCACCCCTCCACTTT.

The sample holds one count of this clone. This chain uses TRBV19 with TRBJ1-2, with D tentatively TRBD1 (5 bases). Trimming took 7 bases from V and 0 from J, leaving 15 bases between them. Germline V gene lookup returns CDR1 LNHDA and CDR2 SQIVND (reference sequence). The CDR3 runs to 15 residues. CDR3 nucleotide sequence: TGTGCCAGTAATCACCCGTCACAGGCTAACTATGGCTACACCTTC. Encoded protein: CASNHPSQANYGYTF.

For the CDR3, the DNA is TGTGCCAGCGTCGCAGGGCCCTTGGGCGAGCAGTACTTC. Protein: CASVAGPLGEQYF. This chain joins TRBV21-1 and TRBJ2-7; the table names TRBD1, a call not compared with the DNA. TRBV21-1 is flagged as a pseudogene. The CDR3 totals 13 residues.

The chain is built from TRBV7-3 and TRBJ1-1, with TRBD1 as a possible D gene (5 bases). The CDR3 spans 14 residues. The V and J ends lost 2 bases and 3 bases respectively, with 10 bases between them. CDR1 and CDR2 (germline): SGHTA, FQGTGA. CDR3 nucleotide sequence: TGTGCCAGCAGCTTAGGGCAGGGTCACACTGAAGCTTTCTTT. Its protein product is CASSLGQGHTEAFF.

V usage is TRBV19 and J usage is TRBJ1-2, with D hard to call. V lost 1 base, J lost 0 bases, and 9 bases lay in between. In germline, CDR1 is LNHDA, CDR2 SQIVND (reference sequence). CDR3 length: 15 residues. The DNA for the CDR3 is TGTGCCAGTAGTATAGCTACGGGAACTAACTATGGCTACACCTTC. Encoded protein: CASSIATGTNYGYTF. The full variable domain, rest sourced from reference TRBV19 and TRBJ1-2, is DGGITQSPKYLFRKEGQNVTLSCEQNLNHDAMYWYRQDPGQGLRLIYYSQIVNDFQKGDIAEGYSVSREKKESFPLTVTSAQKNPTAFYLCASSIATGTNYGYTFGSGTRLTVV.

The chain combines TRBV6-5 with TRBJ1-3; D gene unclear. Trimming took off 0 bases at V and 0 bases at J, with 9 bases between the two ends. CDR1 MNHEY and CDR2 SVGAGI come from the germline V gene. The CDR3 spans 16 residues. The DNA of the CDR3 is TGTGCCAGCAGTTACTCGGGCAGCGGCTCTGGAAACACCATATATTTT. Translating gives CASSYSGSGSGNTIYF.